This TCR beta chain was profiled in a study of OX40 agonist ivuxolimab in advanced cancers. Regarding this clone: Antigen unknown.

Points from the study as a whole: Both CD4+ and CD8+ T cell populations in blood had undergone clonal expansion by week 6 at 0.1 to 3.0 mg/kg. Among the lowest peripheral clonal expansion occurred in 0.1-3.0 mg/kg partial responders.

Some clones are missing from TCRdb's copy, which holds only in-frame ones; the method was immunoSEQ multiplex PCR. The sample has 55,000 to 75,000 clones, 84% seen once; the top ten hold about 1%. If patients had autoimmune disease history or systemic immunosuppression, they were excluded. This CDR3 is built from 15 residues. The V gene lost 1 base and the J gene lost 4 bases, with 13 bases spanning the gap. Per germline, CDR1 SGHAT and CDR2 FQNNGV. The chain recombines TRBV11-2 with TRBJ1-2; D might be TRBD1 (5 bases). The specimen was CD4+ or CD8+ T cells sorted from blood, collected in a trial of the OX40 agonist ivuxolimab. This receptor was taken from an adult with an advanced solid tumor such as melanoma, head and neck, liver or kidney cancer. This CDR3 is CASSLVQGGGYGYTF. The CDR3 DNA reads TGTGCCAGCAGCTTAGTCCAGGGTGGCGGCTATGGCTACACCTTC.